This T cell receptor beta chain was documented in a study of blood T cells in healthy people across ages. The second PCR ran about 6 to 11 cycles with a sample-barcoded 5' primer and J-beta primers. TCRdb fed the 5' RACE reads into MiXCR, producing one record per CDR3 protein. This table has about 680,000 distinct CDR3 sequences, roughly 50% appearing once. CDR1 is SEHNR and CDR2 is FQNEAQ in the germline V gene (reference sequence). Trimming left V 3 bases short and J 7 bases short, with 6 bases between. The CDR3 covers 11 residues. Only a few counts were recorded for this clonotype. Russia was home to the donors, healthy Caucasian individuals aged about 6 to 100.

The sequenced material came from blood. This rearrangement joins TRBV7-9 to TRBJ1-2; no clear D. The clonotype originates from a woman aged 55-69 years in good health. The CDR3 here is CASSFGRGYTF. The CDR3 DNA is TGTGCCAGCAGCTTCGGTCGTGGCTACACCTTC.